This entry concerns a single T cell receptor (beta chain). Its antigen remains unknown. These data are taken from a study of response to subunit inactivated influenza vaccine. Notes on the study in general: Each seasonal flu vaccination may recruit only limited new T cells, authors suggested.

Via MiXCR, TCRdb re-called the RT-PCR reads, giving one row per CDR3 protein. The table records 750,000 to 850,000 distinct CDR3 sequences, around 18% of them present only once. This sequence originates from a man in his fifties or sixties who received an inactivated influenza vaccine. The sample was PBMCs from blood, taken 5 days after vaccination.

The CDR3 DNA reads TGTGCCAGCAGGGACAGAGGGGAGGTTAAGTTCTTC. It specifies CASRDRGEVKFF. The rearrangement uses TRBV12-3 or TRBV12-4 and TRBJ2-1; D possibly matches TRBD1 or TRBD2 (6 bases each). The length of the CDR3 is 12 residues. V was cut by 6 bases and J by 14 bases, with 17 bases left in between.